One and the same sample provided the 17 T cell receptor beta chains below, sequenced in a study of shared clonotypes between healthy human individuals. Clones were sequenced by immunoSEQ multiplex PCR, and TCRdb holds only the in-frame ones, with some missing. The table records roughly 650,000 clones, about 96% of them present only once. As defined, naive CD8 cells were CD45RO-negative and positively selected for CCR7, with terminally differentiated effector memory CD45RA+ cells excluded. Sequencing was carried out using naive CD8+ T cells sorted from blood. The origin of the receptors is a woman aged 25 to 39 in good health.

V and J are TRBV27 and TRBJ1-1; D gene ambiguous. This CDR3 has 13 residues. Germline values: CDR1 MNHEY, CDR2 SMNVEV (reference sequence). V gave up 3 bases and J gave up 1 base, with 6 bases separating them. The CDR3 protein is CASSFGPNTEAFF. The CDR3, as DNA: TGTGCCAGCAGTTTTGGACCGAACACTGAAGCTTTCTTT.

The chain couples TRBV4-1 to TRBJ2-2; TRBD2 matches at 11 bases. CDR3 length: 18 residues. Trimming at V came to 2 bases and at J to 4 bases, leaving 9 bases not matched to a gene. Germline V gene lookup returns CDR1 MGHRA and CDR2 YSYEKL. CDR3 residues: CASSQQTLAGGGTGELFF. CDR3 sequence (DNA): TGCGCCAGCAGCCAACAAACCCTAGCGGGAGGCGGCACCGGGGAGCTGTTTTTT.

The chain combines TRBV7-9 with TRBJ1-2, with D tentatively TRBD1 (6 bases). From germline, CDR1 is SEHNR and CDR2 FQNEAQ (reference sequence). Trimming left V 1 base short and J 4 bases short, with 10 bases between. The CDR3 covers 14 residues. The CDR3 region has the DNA TGTGCCAGCAGCTTAGTTGGACAGACCTATGGCTACACCTTC. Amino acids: CASSLVGQTYGYTF.

Written as DNA, the CDR3 is TGTGCCAGCAGCCCTCGGACTAGCGGAGACACAGATACGCAGTATTTT. Protein: CASSPRTSGDTDTQYF. The chain joins TRBV7-9 to TRBJ2-3; TRBD2 aligns across 10 bases. V dropped 5 bases and J dropped 2; count of bases not matched to a gene: 7. The CDR3 runs 16 residues. CDR1 SEHNR and CDR2 FQNEAQ come from the germline V gene (reference sequence).

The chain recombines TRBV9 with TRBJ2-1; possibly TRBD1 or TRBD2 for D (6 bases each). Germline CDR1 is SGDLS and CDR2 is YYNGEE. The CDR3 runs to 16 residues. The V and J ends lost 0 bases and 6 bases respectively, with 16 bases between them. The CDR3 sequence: CASSVEGGWASNEQFF. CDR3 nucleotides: TGTGCCAGCAGCGTAGAGGGGGGCTGGGCTAGCAATGAGCAGTTCTTC. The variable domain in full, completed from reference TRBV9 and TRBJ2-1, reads DSGVTQTPKHLITATGQRVTLRCSPRSGDLSVYWYQQSLDQGLQFLIQYYNGEERAKGNILERFSAQQFPDLHSELNLSSLELGDSALYFCASSVEGGWASNEQFFGPGTRLTVL.

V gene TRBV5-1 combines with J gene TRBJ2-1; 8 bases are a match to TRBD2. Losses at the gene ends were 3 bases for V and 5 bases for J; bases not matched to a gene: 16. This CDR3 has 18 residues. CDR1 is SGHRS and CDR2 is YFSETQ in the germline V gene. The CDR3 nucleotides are TGCGCCAGCAGCTCCAATCCGAGCGGGAGTGGGTATCACAATGAGCAGTTCTTC. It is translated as CASSSNPSGSGYHNEQFF.

CDR3 nucleotide sequence: TGTGCCAGCAGCTCGGACGGGACAAACTACGAGCAGTACTTC. Its translation: CASSSDGTNYEQYF. The chain joins TRBV5-4 to TRBJ2-7; TRBD1 might be the D (6 bases). The V end was cut by 3 bases, the J end by 3 bases, with 13 bases between. There are 14 residues in the CDR3. Germline loops: CDR1 SGHNT, CDR2 YYREEE (reference sequence).

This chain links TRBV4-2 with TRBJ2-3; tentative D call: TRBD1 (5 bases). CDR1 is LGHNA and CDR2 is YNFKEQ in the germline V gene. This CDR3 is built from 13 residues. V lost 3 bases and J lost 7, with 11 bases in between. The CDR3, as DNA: TGTGCCAGCAGCCAGGCAGGGAAATATACGCAGTATTTT. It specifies CASSQAGKYTQYF.

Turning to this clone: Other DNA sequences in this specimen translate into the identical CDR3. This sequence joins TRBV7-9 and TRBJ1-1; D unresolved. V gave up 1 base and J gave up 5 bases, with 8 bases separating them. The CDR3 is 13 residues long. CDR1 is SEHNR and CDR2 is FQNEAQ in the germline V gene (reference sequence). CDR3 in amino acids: CASSLGGRTEAFF. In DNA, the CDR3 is TGTGCCAGCAGCTTAGGAGGGCGGACTGAAGCTTTCTTT.

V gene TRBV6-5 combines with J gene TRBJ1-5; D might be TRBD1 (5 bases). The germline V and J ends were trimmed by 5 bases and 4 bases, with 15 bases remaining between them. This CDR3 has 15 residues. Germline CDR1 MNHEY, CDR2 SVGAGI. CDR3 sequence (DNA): TGTGCCAGCAGTCCTTCCTACAGGCCAAATCAGCCCCAGCATTTT. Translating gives CASSPSYRPNQPQHF.

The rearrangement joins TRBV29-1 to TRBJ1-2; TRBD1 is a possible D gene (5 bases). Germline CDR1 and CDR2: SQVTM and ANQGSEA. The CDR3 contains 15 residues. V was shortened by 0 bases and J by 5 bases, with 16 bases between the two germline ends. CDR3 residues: CSVEDYFGTGYGYTF. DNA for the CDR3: TGCAGCGTTGAAGATTACTTTGGGACGGGGTATGGCTACACCTTC.

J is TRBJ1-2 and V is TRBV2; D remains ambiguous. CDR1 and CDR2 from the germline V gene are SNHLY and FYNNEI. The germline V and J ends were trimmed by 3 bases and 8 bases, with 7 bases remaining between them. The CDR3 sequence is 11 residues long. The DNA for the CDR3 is TGTGCCAGCAGTGACGTGGAGGGCTACACCTTC. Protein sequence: CASSDVEGYTF.

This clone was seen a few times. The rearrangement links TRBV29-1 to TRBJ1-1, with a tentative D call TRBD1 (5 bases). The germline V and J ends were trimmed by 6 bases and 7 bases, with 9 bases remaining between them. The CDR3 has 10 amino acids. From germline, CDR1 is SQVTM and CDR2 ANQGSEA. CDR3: CSVRGHEAFF. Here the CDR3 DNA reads TGCAGCGTCCGAGGACATGAAGCTTTCTTT.

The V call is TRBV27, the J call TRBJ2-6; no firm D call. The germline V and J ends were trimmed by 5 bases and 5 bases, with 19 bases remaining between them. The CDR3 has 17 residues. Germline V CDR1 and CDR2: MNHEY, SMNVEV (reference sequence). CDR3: CASSNGWLQSRANVLTF. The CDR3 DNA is TGTGCCAGCAGTAATGGCTGGCTACAAAGTCGGGCCAACGTCCTGACTTTC.

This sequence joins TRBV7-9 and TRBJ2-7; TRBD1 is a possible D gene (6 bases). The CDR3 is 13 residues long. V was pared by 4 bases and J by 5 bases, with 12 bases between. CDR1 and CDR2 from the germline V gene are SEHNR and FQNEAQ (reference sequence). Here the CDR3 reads CASSSTGLDEQYF. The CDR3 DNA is TGTGCCAGCAGCTCCACAGGGCTGGACGAGCAGTACTTC.

This chain's CDR3 is CASSLILSAYGYTF. CDR3 coding DNA: TGTGCCAGCAGTTTGATTCTCAGTGCCTATGGCTACACCTTC. The chain links TRBV28 to TRBJ1-2; D remains unclear. Germline CDR1 is MDHEN and CDR2 is SYDVKM. With 3 bases removed from V and 4 bases from J, the gap between germline ends came to 12 bases. The CDR3 runs 14 residues.

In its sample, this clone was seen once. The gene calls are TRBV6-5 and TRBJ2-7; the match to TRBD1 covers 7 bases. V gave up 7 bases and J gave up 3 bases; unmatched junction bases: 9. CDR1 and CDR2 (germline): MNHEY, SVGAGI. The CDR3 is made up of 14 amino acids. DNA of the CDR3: TGTGCCAGCAAACCTCAGGGGGTTGACTACGAGCAGTACTTC. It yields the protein CASKPQGVDYEQYF.